This TCR beta chain emerged from a study of CD8 T cells in Susac syndrome. Findings of the study overall: It was acknowledged by the study that relatively few individuals were included in its TCR sequencing and HLA analysis.

Reverse transcription of roughly 0.5 to 1 ug RNA was carried out with random hexamers. TCRdb reanalysed the immunoSEQ multiplex PCR reads using MiXCR and keeps one entry per CDR3 protein. The sample carries roughly 200,000 distinct CDR3 sequences, 85% to 95% recorded once. Regarding this clonotype: Its antigen is as yet unknown.

Negative isolation was used for CD8+ and CD4+ T cells and FACS enrichment for TEMRA cells. This receptor was identified in a human donor in good health. Input material: CD4+ T cells from PBMCs.

The CDR3 region has the DNA TGTGCCTGGAGTAGGAGTTTTAATCAGCCCCAGCATTTT. It translates to CAWSRSFNQPQHF. The rearrangement links TRBV30 to TRBJ1-5; D remains unclear. The CDR3 is 13 residues long. V gave up 2 bases and J gave up 4 bases, with 9 bases separating them. Germline V gene lookup returns CDR1 GTSNPN and CDR2 SVGIG (reference sequence).